One T cell receptor beta chain is described in this entry. The CDR3 covers 13 residues. With 8 bases removed from V and 0 bases from J, the gap between germline ends came to 8 bases. Libraries were prepared by immunoSEQ multiplex PCR; TCRdb keeps only in-frame clonotypes and omits some of them. The top ten hold 6.5% to 8% of the sample, which has some 380,000 clones, almost 90% seen once. This specimen belongs to a study of blood T cell repertoires in COVID-19. The V gene is TRBV12-3 or TRBV12-4, the J gene TRBJ1-3; D ambiguous. Sequenced input: peripheral blood. This sequence was found in a young man with active or convalescent COVID-19. CDR3 coding DNA: TGTGCCAGCGCGCCCCTCTCTGGAAACACCATATATTTT. Protein: CASAPLSGNTIYF.